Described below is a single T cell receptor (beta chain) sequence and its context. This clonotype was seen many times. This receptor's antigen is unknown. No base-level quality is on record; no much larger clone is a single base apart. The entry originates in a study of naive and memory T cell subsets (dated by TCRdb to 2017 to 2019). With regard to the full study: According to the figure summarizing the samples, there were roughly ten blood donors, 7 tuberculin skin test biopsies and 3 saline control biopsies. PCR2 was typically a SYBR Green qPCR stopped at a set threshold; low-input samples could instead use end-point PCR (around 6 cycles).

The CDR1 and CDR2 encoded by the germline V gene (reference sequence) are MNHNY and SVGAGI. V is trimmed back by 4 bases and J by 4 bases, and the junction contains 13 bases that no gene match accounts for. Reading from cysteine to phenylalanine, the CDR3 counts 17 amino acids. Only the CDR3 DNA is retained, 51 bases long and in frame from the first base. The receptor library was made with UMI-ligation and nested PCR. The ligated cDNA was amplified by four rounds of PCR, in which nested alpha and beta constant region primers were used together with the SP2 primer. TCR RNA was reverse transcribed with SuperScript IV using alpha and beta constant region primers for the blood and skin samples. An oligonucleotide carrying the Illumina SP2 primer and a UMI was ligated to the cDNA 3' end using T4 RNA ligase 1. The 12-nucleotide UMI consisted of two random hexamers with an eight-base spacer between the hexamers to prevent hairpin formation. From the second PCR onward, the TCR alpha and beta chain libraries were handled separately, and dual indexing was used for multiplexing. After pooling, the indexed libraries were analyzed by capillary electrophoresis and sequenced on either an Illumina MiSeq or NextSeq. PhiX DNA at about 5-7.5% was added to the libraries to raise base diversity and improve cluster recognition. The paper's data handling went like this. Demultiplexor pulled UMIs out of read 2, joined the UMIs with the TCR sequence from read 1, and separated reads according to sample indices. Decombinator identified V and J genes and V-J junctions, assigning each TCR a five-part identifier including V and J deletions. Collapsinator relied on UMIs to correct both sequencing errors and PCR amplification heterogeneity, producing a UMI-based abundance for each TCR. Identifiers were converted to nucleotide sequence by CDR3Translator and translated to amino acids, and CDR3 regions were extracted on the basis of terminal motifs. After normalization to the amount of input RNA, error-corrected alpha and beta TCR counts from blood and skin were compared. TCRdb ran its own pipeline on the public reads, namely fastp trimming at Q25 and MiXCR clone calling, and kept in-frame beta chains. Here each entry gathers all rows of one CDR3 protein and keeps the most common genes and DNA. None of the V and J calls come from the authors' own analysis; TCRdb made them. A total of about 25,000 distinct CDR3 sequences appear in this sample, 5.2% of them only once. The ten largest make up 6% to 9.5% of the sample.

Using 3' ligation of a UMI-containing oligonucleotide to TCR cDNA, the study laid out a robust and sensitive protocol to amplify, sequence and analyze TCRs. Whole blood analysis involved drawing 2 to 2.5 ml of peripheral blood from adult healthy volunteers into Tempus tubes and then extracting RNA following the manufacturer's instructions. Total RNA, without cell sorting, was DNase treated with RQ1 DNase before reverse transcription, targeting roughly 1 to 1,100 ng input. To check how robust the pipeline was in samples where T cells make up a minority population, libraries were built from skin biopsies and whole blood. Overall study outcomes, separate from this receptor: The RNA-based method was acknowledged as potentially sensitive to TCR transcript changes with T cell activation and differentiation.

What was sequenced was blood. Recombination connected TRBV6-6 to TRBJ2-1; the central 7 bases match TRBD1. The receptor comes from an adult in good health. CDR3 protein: CASSSGYRGNSYNEQFF. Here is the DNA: TGTGCCAGCAGTTCCGGATACAGGGGTAACTCATACAATGAGCAGTTCTTC.